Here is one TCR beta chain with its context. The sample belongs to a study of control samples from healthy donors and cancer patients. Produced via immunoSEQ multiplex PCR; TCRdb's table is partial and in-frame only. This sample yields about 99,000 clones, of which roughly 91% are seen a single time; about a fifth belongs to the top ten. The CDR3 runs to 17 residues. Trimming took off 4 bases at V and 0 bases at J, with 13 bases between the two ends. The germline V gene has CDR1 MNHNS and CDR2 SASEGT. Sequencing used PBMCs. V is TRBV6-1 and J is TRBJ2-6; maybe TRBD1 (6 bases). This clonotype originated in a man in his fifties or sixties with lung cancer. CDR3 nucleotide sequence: TGTGCCAGCAGTGTCCAGGGGCTACGCTCTGGGGCCAACGTCCTGACTTTC. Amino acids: CASSVQGLRSGANVLTF.